This T cell receptor (beta chain) derives from a study of blood T cells in healthy people across ages. With V trimmed by 6 bases and J by 4 bases, 16 bases remained unmatched. Germline CDR1 SQVTM, CDR2 ANQGSEA. There are 17 residues in the CDR3. This clonotype has a handful of counts. Through a sample-barcoded 5' primer and a J-beta primer mix, a second PCR was run for roughly 6 to 12 cycles. A template-switch adaptor that had 12 random nucleotides put a tag on each cDNA molecule. There were at least 3 million CDR3-containing paired-end reads obtained from each sample. TCRdb ran MiXCR on the 5' RACE reads and lists one entry per CDR3 protein. There are over 750,000 distinct CDR3 sequences in the sample; around 25% occur only once, and more than 8% lies in the top ten. The sample was also reused in another study, on T cells of mothers and their children. This second study notes: Barcodes for each sample and 2-4 random nucleotides were added by the M1S primer used in the second PCR. Per mother, over 10 million TCR beta CDR3 reads were obtained; per child, about 3 million.

The sequenced material came from blood. The TCR originated in a boy between 10 and 17 years old in good health. V usage is TRBV29-1 and J usage is TRBJ2-3, with TRBD1 matching over 10 bases. Written as DNA, the CDR3 is TGCAGCGTCACCCTGGGTTTAGGACAGGGGGTGCCAGATACGCAGTATTTT. Amino acid sequence: CSVTLGLGQGVPDTQYF.